In this sample, the clone carrying this T cell receptor beta chain turned up once. Its antigen is not known. This entry is derived from a study of PD-1 blockade in classical Hodgkin lymphoma. Study-wide results and limits: Reports indicated that newly diagnosed patients had lower baseline TCR diversity than healthy donors did. Nothing has yet pinned down what causes the repertoire differences, possibly disease activity or prior therapy.

TCRdb's copy holds only in-frame clones and misses some; the assay was immunoSEQ multiplex PCR. The table lists tens of thousands of clones, over 85% of them singletons, with approximately 3.6% in the top ten. Deletions cut 1 base from V and 3 bases from J, with 22 bases between. Germline V gene lookup returns CDR1 SGHVT and CDR2 SQSDAQ. The length of the CDR3 is 18 residues. Documented time point: newly diagnosed, previously untreated cHL patient sample. The study compared against PBMCs from newly diagnosed, untreated classical Hodgkin lymphoma. The sample comprised peripheral blood mononuclear cells (PBMCs). The chain recombines TRBV7-4 with TRBJ2-7; perhaps TRBD2 as D (7 bases). This clonotype was obtained from a human donor with classical Hodgkin lymphoma. The CDR3 nucleotides read TGTGCCAGCAGCTTAGAGGGGGGGCCCGGGACTGGTCTCTACGAGCAGTACTTC. Translation gives CASSLEGGPGTGLYEQYF.